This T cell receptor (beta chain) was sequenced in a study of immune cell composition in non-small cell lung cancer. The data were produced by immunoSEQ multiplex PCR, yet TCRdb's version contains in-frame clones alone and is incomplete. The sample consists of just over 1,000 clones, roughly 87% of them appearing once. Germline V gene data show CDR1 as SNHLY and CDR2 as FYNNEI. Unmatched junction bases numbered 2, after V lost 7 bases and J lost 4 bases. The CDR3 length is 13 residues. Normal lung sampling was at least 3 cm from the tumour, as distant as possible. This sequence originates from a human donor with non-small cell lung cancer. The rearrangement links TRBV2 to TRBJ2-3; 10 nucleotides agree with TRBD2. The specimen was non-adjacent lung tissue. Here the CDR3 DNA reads TGTGCCAGCACTAGCGGGGGCGCAGATACGCAGTATTTT. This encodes CASTSGGADTQYF. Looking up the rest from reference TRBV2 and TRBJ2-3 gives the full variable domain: EPEVTQTPSHQVTQMGQEVILRCVPISNHLYFYWYRQILGQKVEFLVSFYNNEISEKSEIFDDQFSVERPDGSNFTLKIRSTKLEDSAMYFCASTSGGADTQYFGPGTRLTVL.